This T cell receptor (beta chain) appears in the sequencing data of a study of beta chain features in type 1 diabetes. The CDR3 spans 16 residues. Per germline, CDR1 SGHTA and CDR2 FQGNSA. V shed 1 base and J 0 bases; nucleotides not matched to a gene: 3. The entirety of the isolated RNA underwent reverse transcription, so expressed TCRB transcripts were sequenced. Assay used: immunoSEQ multiplex PCR; TCRdb lists only in-frame clones, some missing. The sample has about 59,000 clones, roughly three fifths seen once. This sequence originates from a woman aged 18-30 years in good health. The rearrangement links TRBV7-2 to TRBJ1-3; 7 bases are a match to TRBD1. The sample comprised Tregs from blood. CDR3 residues: CASSLVWTGSGNTIYF. The CDR3 DNA follows: TGTGCCAGCAGCTTAGTGTGGACAGGCTCTGGAAACACCATATATTTT.